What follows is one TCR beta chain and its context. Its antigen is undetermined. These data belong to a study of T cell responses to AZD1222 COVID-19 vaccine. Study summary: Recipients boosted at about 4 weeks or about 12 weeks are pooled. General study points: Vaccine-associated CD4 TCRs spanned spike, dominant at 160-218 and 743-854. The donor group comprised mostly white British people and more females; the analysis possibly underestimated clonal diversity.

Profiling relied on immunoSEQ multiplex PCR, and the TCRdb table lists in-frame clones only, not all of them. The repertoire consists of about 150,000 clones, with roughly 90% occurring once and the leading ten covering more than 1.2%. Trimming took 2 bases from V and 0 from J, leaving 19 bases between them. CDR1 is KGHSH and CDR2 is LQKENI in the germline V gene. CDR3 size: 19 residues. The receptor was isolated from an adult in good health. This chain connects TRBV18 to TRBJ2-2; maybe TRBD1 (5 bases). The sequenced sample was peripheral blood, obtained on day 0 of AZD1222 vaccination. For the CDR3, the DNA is TGTGCCAGCTCACCAAGCCGCACCAGGGTGACCGCGAACACCGGGGAGCTGTTTTTT. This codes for CASSPSRTRVTANTGELFF.